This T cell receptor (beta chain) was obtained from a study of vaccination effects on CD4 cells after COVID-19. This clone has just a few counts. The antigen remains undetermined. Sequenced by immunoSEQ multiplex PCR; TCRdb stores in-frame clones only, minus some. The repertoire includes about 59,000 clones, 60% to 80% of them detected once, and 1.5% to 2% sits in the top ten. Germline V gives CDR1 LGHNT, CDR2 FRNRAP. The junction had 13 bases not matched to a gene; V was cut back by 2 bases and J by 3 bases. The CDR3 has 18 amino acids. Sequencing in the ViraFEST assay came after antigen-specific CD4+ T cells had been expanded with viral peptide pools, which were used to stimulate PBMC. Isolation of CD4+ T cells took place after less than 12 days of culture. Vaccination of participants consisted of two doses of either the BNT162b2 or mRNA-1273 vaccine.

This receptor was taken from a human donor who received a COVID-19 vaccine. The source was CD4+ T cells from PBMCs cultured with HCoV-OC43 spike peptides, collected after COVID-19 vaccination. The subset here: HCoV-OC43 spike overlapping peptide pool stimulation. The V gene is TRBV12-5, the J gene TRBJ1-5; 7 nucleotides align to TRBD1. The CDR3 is CASGLFSWAGGNNQPQHF. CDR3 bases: TGTGCTAGTGGTTTGTTTTCATGGGCAGGGGGGAACAATCAGCCCCAGCATTTT.